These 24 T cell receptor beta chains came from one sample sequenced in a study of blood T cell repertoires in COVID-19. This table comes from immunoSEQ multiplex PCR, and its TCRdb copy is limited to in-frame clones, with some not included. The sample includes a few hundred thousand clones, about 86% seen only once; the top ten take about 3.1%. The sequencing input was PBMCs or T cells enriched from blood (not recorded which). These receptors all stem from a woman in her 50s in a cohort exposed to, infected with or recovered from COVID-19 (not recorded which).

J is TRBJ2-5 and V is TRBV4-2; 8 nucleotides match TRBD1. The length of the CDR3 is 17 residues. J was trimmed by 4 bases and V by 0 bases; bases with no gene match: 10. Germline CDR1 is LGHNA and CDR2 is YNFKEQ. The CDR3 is CASSQDLSGGWPETQYF. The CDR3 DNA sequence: TGTGCCAGCAGCCAAGATTTGTCAGGGGGCTGGCCAGAGACCCAGTACTTC.

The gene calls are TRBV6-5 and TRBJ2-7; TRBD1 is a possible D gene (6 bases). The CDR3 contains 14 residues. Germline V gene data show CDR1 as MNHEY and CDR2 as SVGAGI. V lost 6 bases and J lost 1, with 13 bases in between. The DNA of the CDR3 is TGTGCCAGCAGGGACAGCTCTATATCCTACGAGCAGTACTTC. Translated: CASRDSSISYEQYF.

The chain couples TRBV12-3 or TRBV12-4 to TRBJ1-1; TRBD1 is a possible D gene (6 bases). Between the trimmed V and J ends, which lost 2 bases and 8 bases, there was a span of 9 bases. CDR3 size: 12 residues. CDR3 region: CASSLRTAEAFF. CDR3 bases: TGTGCCAGCAGTTTAAGGACAGCCGAAGCTTTCTTT.

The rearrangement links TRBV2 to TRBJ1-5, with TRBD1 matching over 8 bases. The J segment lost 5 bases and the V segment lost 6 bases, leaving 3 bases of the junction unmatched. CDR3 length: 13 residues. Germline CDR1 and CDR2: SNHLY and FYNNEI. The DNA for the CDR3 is TGTGCCAGCAGGGCAGGGGGCGATCAGCCCCAGCATTTT. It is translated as CASRAGGDQPQHF.

Here the CDR3 DNA reads TGTGCCAGCAGCTCGACTACGTATCAGCCCCAGCATTTT. Protein product: CASSSTTYQPQHF. The chain has TRBV5-5 and TRBJ1-5; D gene uncertain. Germline loops: CDR1 SGHKS, CDR2 YYEKEE (reference sequence). CDR3 length: 13 residues. Between the trimmed V and J ends, which lost 3 bases and 5 bases, there was a span of 9 bases.

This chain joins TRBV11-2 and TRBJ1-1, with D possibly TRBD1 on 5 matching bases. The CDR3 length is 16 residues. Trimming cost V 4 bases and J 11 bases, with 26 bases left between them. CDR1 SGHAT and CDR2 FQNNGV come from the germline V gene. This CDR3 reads CASSSWEGRTTGGAFF. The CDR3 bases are TGTGCCAGCAGCTCCTGGGAAGGACGGACGACGGGGGGGGCTTTCTTT.

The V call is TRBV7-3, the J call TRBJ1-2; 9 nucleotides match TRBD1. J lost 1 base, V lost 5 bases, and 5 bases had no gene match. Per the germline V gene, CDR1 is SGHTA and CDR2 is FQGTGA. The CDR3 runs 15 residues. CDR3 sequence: CASSPGQGNNYGYTF. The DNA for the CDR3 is TGTGCCAGCAGCCCGGGACAGGGTAATAACTATGGCTACACCTTC.

The CDR3 bases are TGTGCCAGCAGCCAGGGGACATTCTACGAGCAGTACTTC. Translated, it gives CASSQGTFYEQYF. The J gene is TRBJ2-7, the V gene TRBV7-2; possible D gene TRBD1, 6 bases. V was pared by 5 bases and J by 3 bases, with 11 bases between. CDR3 length: 13 residues. Per germline, CDR1 SGHTA and CDR2 FQGNSA. The full variable domain, its missing parts supplied by reference TRBV7-2 and TRBJ2-7, is GAGVSQSPSNKVTEKGKDVELRCDPISGHTALYWYRQSLGQGLEFLIYFQGNSAPDKSGLPSDRFSAERTGGSVSTLTIQRTQQEDSAVYLCASSQGTFYEQYFGPGTRLTVT.

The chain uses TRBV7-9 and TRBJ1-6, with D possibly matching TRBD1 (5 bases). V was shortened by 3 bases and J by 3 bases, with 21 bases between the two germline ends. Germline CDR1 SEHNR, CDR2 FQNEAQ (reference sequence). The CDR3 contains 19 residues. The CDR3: CASSFSVGGTLHYNSPLHF. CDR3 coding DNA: TGTGCCAGCAGCTTTTCAGTTGGCGGGACGCTTCACTATAATTCACCCCTCCACTTT.

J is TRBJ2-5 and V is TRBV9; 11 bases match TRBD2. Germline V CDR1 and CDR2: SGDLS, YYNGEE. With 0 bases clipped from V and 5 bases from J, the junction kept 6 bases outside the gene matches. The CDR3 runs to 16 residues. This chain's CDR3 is CASSVATSGGRETQYF. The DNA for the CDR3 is TGTGCCAGCAGCGTAGCTACTAGCGGGGGACGGGAGACCCAGTACTTC.

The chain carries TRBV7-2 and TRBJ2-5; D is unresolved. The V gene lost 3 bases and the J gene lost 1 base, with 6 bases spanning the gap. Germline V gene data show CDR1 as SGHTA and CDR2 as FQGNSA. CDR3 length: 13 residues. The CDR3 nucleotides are TGTGCCAGCAGCTTGGCATTCCAAGAGACCCAGTACTTC. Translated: CASSLAFQETQYF.

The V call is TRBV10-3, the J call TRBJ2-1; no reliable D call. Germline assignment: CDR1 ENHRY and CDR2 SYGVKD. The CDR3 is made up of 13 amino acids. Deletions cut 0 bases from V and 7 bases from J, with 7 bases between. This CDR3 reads CAISESAVNEQFF. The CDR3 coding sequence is TGTGCCATCAGTGAGTCGGCCGTAAATGAGCAGTTCTTC.

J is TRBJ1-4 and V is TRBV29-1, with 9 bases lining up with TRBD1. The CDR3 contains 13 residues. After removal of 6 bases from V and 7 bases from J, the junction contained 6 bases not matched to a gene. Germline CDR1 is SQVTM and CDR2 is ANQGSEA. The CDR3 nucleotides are TGCAGCGTAGCCGGGACAGGGACTGAAAAACTGTTTTTT. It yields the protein CSVAGTGTEKLFF.

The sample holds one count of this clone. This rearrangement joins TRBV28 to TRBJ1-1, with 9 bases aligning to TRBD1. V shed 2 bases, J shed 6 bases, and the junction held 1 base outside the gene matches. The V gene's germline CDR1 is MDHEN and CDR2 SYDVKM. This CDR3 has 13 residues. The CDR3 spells CASSLTGGSEAFF. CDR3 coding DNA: TGTGCCAGCAGTTTAACAGGGGGCTCTGAAGCTTTCTTT.

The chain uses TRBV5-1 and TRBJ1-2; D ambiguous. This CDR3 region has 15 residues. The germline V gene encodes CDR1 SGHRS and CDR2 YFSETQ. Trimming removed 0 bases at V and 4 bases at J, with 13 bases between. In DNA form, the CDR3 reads TGCGCCAGCAGCTTGGGGTCCCTGGTCGGCTATGGCTACACCTTC. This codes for CASSLGSLVGYGYTF.

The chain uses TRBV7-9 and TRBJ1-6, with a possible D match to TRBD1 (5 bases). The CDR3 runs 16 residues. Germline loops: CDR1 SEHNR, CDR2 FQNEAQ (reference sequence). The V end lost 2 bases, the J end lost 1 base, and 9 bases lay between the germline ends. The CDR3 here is CASSLPGGSYNSPLHF. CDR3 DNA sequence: TGTGCCAGCAGCTTACCCGGGGGGTCCTATAATTCACCCCTCCACTTT.

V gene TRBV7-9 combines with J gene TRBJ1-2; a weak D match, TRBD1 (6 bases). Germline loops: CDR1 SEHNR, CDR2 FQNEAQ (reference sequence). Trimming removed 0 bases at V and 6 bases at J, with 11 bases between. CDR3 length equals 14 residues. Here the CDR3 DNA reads TGTGCCAGCAGCTTAGCGCGACAGGAGAATGGCTACACCTTC. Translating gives CASSLARQENGYTF.

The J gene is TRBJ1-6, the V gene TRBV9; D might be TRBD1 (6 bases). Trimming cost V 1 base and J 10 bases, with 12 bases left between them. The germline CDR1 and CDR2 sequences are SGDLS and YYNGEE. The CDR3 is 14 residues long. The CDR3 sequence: CASSVLNRESPLHF. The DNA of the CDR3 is TGTGCCAGCAGCGTATTGAACAGGGAATCACCCCTCCACTTT.

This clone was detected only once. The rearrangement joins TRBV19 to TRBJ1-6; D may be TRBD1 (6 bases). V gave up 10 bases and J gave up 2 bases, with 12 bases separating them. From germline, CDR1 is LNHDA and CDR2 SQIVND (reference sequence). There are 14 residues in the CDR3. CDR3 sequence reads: CATTQGTYNSPLHF. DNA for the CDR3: TGTGCCACCACCCAGGGGACCTATAATTCACCCCTCCACTTT.

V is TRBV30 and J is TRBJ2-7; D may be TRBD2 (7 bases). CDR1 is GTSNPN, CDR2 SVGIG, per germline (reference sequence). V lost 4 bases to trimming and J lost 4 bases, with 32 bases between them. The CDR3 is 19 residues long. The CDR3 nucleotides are TGTGCCTGGAAGAGGGGAGGGGGTGGCGTACTTTCGTCGGCGTACGAGCAGTACTTC. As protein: CAWKRGGGGVLSSAYEQYF.

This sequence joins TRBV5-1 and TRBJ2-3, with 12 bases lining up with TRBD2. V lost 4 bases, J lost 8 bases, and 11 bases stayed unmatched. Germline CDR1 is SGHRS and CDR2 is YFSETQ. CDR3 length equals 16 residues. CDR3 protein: CASSPTSGGPLGTQYF. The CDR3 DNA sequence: TGCGCCAGCAGCCCGACTAGCGGGGGCCCCCTAGGTACGCAGTATTTT.

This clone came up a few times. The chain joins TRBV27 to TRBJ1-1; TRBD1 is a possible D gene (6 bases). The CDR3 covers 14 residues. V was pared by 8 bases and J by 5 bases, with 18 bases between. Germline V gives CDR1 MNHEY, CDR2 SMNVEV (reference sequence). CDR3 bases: TGTGCCAGCCGATCCCAACAGGGCCCGACTGAAGCTTTCTTT. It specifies CASRSQQGPTEAFF.

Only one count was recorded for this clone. CDR3 coding DNA: TGTGCCAGCAGTCAGAACAGGGGGCATGGCTACACCTTC. Encoded protein: CASSQNRGHGYTF. This chain connects TRBV6-5 to TRBJ1-2; TRBD1 matches at 9 bases. The ends lost 5 bases at V and 6 bases at J; junction bases unmatched: 4. The CDR3 contains 13 residues. Germline CDR1 and CDR2: MNHEY and SVGAGI.

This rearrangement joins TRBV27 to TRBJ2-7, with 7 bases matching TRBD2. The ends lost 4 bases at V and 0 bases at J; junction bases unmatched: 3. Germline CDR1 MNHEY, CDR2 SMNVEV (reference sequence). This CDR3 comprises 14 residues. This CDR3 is CASSSSGNSYEQYF. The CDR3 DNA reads TGTGCCAGCAGTTCTAGCGGAAACTCCTACGAGCAGTACTTC.